The 11 T cell receptor beta chains below all came from one sample that was sequenced in a study of blood T cell repertoires in COVID-19. Here immunoSEQ multiplex PCR was the method, and the copy in TCRdb shows in-frame clones only, minus some. The table lists fewer than 300,000 clones, more than 75% of them singletons. What was sequenced was peripheral blood. The receptor set was obtained from a man in his forties who had recovered from COVID-19.

The chain couples TRBV5-6 to TRBJ1-6, with 8 nucleotides matching TRBD1. CDR1 and CDR2 from the germline V gene are SGHDT and YYEEEE. Trimming cost V 4 bases and J 5 bases; bases outside gene matches: 8. This CDR3 has 16 amino acids. The CDR3 reads CASSILTGVHNSPLHF. The CDR3, as DNA: TGTGCCAGCAGCATACTGACAGGGGTCCATAATTCACCCCTCCACTTT.

The rearrangement joins TRBV7-2 to TRBJ1-1; 7 bases are shared with TRBD1. Germline V gives CDR1 SGHTA, CDR2 FQGNSA. With 6 bases clipped from V and 12 bases from J, the junction kept 10 bases outside the gene matches. There are 12 residues in the CDR3. CDR3 protein: CASSSNRGSTFF. The CDR3 nucleotides read TGTGCCAGCAGTTCGAACAGGGGCTCAACTTTCTTT. Complete variable domain (other parts from reference TRBV7-2 and TRBJ1-1): GAGVSQSPSNKVTEKGKDVELRCDPISGHTALYWYRQSLGQGLEFLIYFQGNSAPDKSGLPSDRFSAERTGGSVSTLTIQRTQQEDSAVYLCASSSNRGSTFFGQGTRLTVV.

V and J are TRBV4-1 and TRBJ2-7; TRBD2 aligns across 8 bases. The CDR3 extends over 17 amino acids. CDR1 is MGHRA and CDR2 is YSYEKL in the germline V gene. V shed 4 bases and J 6 bases; nucleotides not matched to a gene: 17. The CDR3 reads CASSPLGAGLASFEQYF. CDR3 bases: TGCGCCAGCAGCCCCCTTGGGGCAGGACTAGCATCGTTCGAGCAGTACTTC.

The chain links TRBV13 to TRBJ2-3; D is perhaps TRBD2 (5 bases). The germline V gene has CDR1 PRHDT and CDR2 FYEKMQ (reference sequence). This CDR3 comprises 10 residues. Deletions cut 8 bases from V and 6 bases from J, with 6 bases between. The CDR3 reads CASSGDTQYF. DNA of the CDR3: TGTGCCAGCTCGGGGGATACGCAGTATTTT.

A single count supports this clone. The rearrangement joins TRBV10-3 to TRBJ1-1, with TRBD1 matching 8 bases. This CDR3 spans 15 amino acids. Germline V lookup: CDR1 ENHRY, CDR2 SYGVKD. Trimming cost V 5 bases and J 6 bases; bases outside gene matches: 11. The CDR3 DNA is TGTGCCATCAGTCCTCTCCTGGACAGGGTGCCTGAAGCTTTCTTT. Protein sequence: CAISPLLDRVPEAFF.

The chain is built from TRBV7-8 and TRBJ2-7; 10 positions agree with TRBD1. Trimming cost V 2 bases and J 2 bases; bases outside gene matches: 6. This CDR3 spans 16 amino acids. Germline lookup yields CDR1 SGHVS and CDR2 FQNEAQ. The CDR3 DNA reads as TGTGCCAGCAGCTTAAAGACAGGGGGCAAGACCTACGAGCAGTACTTC. Amino acids: CASSLKTGGKTYEQYF.

The chain combines TRBV7-9 with TRBJ2-3; 10 positions agree with TRBD1. Per the germline V gene, CDR1 is SEHNR and CDR2 is FQNEAQ (reference sequence). This CDR3 region has 17 residues. The J segment lost 0 bases and the V segment lost 6 bases, leaving 9 bases of the junction unmatched. CDR3 residues: CASRAGDRGFSTDTQYF. The CDR3 DNA follows: TGTGCCAGCAGAGCGGGGGACAGGGGTTTTAGCACAGATACGCAGTATTTT. Complete variable domain (other parts from reference TRBV7-9 and TRBJ2-3): DTGVSQNPRHKITKRGQNVTFRCDPISEHNRLYWYRQTLGQGPEFLTYFQNEAQLEKSRLLSDRFSAERPKGSFSTLEIQRTEQGDSAMYLCASRAGDRGFSTDTQYFGPGTRLTVL.

The chain employs TRBV27 and TRBJ2-7, with D possibly TRBD1 on 6 matching bases. The CDR3 runs to 14 residues. Germline V gene lookup returns CDR1 MNHEY and CDR2 SMNVEV (reference sequence). The V and J ends lost 3 bases and 2 bases respectively, with 11 bases between them. The CDR3 reads CASSLDSGTYEQYF. CDR3 nucleotide sequence: TGTGCCAGCAGTTTGGACAGTGGCACCTACGAGCAGTACTTC.

This clone was seen only a few times. The CDR3 coding sequence is TGTGCCAGCAGCCCTACGAGGTTTCAGCCCCAGCATTTT. Protein sequence: CASSPTRFQPQHF. This sequence joins TRBV7-2 and TRBJ1-5; D is ambiguous. Between the trimmed V and J ends, which lost 5 bases and 6 bases, there was a span of 11 bases. This CDR3 contains 13 residues. Germline V gene lookup returns CDR1 SGHTA and CDR2 FQGNSA.

The V gene is TRBV27, the J gene TRBJ2-5; 7 bases align to TRBD1. The V segment lost 7 bases and the J segment 5 bases; nucleotides outside the gene matches: 13. This CDR3 comprises 15 residues. Germline-derived CDR1 and CDR2 are MNHEY and SMNVEV (reference sequence). The CDR3 bases are TGTGCCAGCACCTTTACAGGGACAGCTCGCGAGACCCAGTACTTC. This gives the protein CASTFTGTARETQYF.

About this clone itself: The junction differs from germline at one of its ends, possibly a read error. V and J are TRBV19 and TRBJ1-2, with TRBD1 matching over 9 bases. The CDR3 is 12 residues long. CDR1 is LNHDA, CDR2 SQIVND, per germline (reference sequence). CDR3 amino acids: CASSPGTGPASF. In DNA, the CDR3 is TGTGCCAGTAGTCCCGGGACAGGGCCAGCATCTTTC.